Here is one T cell receptor beta chain with its context. The data originate from a study of blood T cells in healthy people across ages. The authors ran a second PCR of about 6 to 11 cycles using a sample-barcoded 5' primer and a J-beta primer mix. One entry per CDR3 protein results from TCRdb running MiXCR on the 5' RACE reads. Of 780,000 or so distinct CDR3 sequences listed, 20% to 30% are singletons. J lost 5 bases, V lost 0 bases, and 15 bases had no gene match. The CDR3 covers 18 residues. RNA extraction gave at least 6 micrograms of total RNA per sample. Another study also made use of these data, one on T cells of mothers and their children.

Specimen: blood. The TCR originated in a boy aged 5 to 17 in good health. The chain uses TRBV12-3 or TRBV12-4 and TRBJ1-1; 7 bases are shared with TRBD1. The CDR3 region is CASSLALSQGPSGTEAFF. The DNA of the CDR3 is TGTGCCAGCAGTTTAGCCCTTTCACAGGGGCCCTCGGGGACTGAAGCTTTCTTT.